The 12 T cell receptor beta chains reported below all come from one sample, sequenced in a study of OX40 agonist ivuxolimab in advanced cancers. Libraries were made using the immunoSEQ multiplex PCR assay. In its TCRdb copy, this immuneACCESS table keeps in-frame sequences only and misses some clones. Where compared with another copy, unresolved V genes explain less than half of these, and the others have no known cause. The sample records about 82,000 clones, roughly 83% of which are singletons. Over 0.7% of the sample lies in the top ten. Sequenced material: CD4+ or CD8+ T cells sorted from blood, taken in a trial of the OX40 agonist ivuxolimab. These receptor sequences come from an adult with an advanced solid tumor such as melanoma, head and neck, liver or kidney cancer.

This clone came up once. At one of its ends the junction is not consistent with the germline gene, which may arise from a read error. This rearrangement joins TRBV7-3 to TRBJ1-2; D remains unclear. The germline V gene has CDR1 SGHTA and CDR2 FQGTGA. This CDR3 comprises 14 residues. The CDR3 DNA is TGCGCCAGCAGCCAAGATATCGGGCAGAATGGCTACACCTTC. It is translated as CASSQDIGQNGYTF.

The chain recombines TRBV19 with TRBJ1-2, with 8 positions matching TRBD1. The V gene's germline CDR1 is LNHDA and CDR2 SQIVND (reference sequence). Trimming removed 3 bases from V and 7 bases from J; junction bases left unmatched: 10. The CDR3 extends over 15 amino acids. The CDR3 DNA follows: TGTGCCAGTAGTATTAGCCAGGGGGCTAAGGGTGGCTACACCTTC. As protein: CASSISQGAKGGYTF. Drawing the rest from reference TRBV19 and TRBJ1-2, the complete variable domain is DGGITQSPKYLFRKEGQNVTLSCEQNLNHDAMYWYRQDPGQGLRLIYYSQIVNDFQKGDIAEGYSVSREKKESFPLTVTSAQKNPTAFYLCASSISQGAKGGYTFGSGTRLTVV.

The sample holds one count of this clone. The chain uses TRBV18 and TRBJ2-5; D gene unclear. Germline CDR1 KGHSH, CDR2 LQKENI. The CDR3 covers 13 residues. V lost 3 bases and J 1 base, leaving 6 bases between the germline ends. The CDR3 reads CASSPGAQETQYF. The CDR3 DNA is TGTGCCAGCTCACCGGGTGCCCAAGAGACCCAGTACTTC.

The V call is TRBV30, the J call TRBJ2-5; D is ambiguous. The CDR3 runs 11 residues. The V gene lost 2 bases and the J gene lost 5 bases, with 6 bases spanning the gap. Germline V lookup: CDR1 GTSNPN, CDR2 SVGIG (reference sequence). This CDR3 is CAWSSGETQYF. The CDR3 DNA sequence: TGTGCCTGGAGTTCCGGGGAGACCCAGTACTTC.

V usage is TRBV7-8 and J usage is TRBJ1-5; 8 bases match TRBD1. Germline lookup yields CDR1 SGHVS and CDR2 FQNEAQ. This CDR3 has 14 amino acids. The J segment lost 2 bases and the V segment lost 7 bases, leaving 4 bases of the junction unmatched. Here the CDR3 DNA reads TGTGCCAGCAAAAAGACAGGGGGCAATCAGCCCCAGCATTTT. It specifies CASKKTGGNQPQHF.

Written as DNA, the CDR3 is TGTGCCAGCAGTCTTTATGACACGGGCACTGAAGCTTTCTTT. It translates to CASSLYDTGTEAFF. The chain links TRBV6-5 to TRBJ1-1; no definite D call. Trimming pared 5 bases from V and 4 bases from J, leaving 14 bases between. The germline gives CDR1 MNHEY, CDR2 SVGAGI. The length of the CDR3 is 14 residues.

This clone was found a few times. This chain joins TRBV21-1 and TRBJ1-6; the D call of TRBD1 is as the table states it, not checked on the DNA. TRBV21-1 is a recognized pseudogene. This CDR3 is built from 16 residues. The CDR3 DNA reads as TGTGCCAGCAGCGGAACACAGGGGACCTATAATTCACCCCTCCACTTT. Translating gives CASSGTQGTYNSPLHF.

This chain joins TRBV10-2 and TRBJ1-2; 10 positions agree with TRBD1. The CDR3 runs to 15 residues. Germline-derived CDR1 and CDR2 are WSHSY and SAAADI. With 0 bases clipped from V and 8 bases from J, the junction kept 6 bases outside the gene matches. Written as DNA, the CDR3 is TGCGCCAGCAGTGAGTCGATGGGACAGGGGTACGGCTACACCTTC. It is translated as CASSESMGQGYGYTF.

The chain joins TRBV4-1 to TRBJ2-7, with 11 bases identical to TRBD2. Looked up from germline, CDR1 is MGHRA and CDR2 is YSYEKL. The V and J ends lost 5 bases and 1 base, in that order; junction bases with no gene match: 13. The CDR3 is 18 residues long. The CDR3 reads CASSKLDSTSGASYEQYF. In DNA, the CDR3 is TGCGCCAGCAGCAAACTCGATTCGACTAGCGGGGCGTCCTACGAGCAGTACTTC.

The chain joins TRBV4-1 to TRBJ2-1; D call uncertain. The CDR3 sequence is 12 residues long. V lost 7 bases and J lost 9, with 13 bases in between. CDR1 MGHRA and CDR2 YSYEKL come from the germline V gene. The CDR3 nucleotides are TGCGCCAGCAATAACCGCGGAACTGAGCAGTTCTTC. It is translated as CASNNRGTEQFF.

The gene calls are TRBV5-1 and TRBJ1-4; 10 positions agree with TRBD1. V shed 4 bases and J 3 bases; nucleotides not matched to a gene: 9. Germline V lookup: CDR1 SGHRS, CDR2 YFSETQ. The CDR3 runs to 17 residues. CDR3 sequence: CASSTGTGVQANEKLFF. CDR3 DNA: TGCGCCAGCAGCACCGGGACAGGGGTCCAAGCTAATGAAAAACTGTTTTTT.

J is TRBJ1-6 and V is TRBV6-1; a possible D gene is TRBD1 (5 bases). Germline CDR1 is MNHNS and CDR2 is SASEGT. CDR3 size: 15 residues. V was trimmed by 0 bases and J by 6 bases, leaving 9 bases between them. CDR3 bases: TGTGCCAGCAGTGAAGCTTGGAGGGGTAATTCACCCCTCCACTTT. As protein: CASSEAWRGNSPLHF.